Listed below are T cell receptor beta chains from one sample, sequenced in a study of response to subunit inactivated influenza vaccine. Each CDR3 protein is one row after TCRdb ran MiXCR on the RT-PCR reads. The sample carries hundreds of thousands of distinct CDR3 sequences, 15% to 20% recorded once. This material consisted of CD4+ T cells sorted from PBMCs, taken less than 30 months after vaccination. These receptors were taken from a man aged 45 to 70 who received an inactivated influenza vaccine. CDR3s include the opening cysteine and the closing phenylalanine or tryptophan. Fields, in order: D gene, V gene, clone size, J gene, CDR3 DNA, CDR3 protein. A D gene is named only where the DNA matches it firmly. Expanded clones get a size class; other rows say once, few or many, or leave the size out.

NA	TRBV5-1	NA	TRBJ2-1	TGCGCCAGCAGCCTGTCAGCAGGGAAGGTGTTCTTC	CASSLSAGKVFF
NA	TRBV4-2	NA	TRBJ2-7	TGTGCCAGCAGCCAGGGGACCACCTACGAGCAGTACTTC	CASSQGTTYEQYF
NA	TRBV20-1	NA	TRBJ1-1	TGCAGTGCTAGAGCAGGGGTGAACACTGAAGCTTTCTTT	CSARAGVNTEAFF
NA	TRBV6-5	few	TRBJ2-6	TGTGCCAGCAGTTACTTCGCTCAGGCCAACGTCCTGACTTTC	CASSYFAQANVLTF
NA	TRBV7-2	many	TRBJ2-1	TGTGCCAGCACCACCTACAATGAGCAGTTCTTC	CASTTYNEQFF
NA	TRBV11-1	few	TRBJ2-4	TGTGCCAGCAGCACCACGTCGGGCAGGGGTGGCAAAAACATTCAGTACTTC	CASSTTSGRGGKNIQYF
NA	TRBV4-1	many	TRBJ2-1	TGCGCCAGCAGCCAAGGGCAGGTTAGCTACAATGAGCAGTTCTTC	CASSQGQVSYNEQFF
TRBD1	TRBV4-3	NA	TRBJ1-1	TGCGCCAGCGCCGACAGGGGCTCGGGTGAAGCTTTCTTT	CASADRGSGEAFF
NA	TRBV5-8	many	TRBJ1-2	TGTGCCAGCAGCTTAGACTCAAGGGGCTATGGCTACACCTTC	CASSLDSRGYGYTF
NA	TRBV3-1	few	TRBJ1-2	TGTGCCAGCAGCCAAGGGGTCCGCACCTATGGCTACACCTTC	CASSQGVRTYGYTF
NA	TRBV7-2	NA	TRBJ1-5	TGTGCCAGCAGCTTAACGACAGGTCCCGATAGCAATCAGCCCCAGCATTTT	CASSLTTGPDSNQPQHF
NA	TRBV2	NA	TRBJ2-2	TGTGCCAGCAGTAATATGGGATTGAACACCGGGGAGCTGTTTTTT	CASSNMGLNTGELFF
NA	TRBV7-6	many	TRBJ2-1	TGTGCCAGCAGCTTAGCCCGCCCTAGCAATGAGCAGTTCTTC	CASSLARPSNEQFF
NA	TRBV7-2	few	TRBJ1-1	TGTGCCAGCTCTGATACGGGGGCGCGTTGGACTGAAGCTTTCTTT	CASSDTGARWTEAFF
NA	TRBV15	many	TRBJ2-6	TGTGCCACCAGCAGGGGACGGTACTCTGGGGCCAACGTCCTGACTTTC	CATSRGRYSGANVLTF
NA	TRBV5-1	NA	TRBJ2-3	TGCGCCAGCAGCTTCGACAGACCGCCCCGACCAGATACGCAGTATTTT	CASSFDRPPRPDTQYF
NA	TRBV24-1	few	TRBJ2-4	TGTGCCACCAGTGATTCCTGGGACGGGGTAGGACCCAATATCCAGTACTTC	CATSDSWDGVGPNIQYF
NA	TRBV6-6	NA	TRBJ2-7	TGTGCCAGCAGTCCCACAATCCACGAGCAGTACTTC	CASSPTIHEQYF
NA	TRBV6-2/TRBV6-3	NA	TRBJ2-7	TGTGCCAGCAGTTTCCCTAGTGAACAGTACTTC	CASSFPSEQYF
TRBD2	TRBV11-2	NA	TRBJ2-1	TGTGCCAGCAGGGGGGTGACTAGCGGATACAATGAGCAGTTCTTC	CASRGVTSGYNEQFF
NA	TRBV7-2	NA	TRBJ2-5	TGTGCCAGCAGCTTATGGGAGCAAGAGACCCAGTACTTC	CASSLWEQETQYF
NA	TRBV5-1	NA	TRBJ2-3	TGCGCCAGCACCACAGCCAGGACGCCAGATACGCAGTATTTT	CASTTARTPDTQYF
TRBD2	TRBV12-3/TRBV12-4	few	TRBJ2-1	TGTGCCAGCAGTTTAGCGCGGGCTAGCGGGGCCGTCAGGGACAATGAGCAGTTCTTC	CASSLARASGAVRDNEQFF
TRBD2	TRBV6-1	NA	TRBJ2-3	TGTGCCAGCAGGCGGCAGCCGGGACTAGTGGAGGCGCAGTATTTT	CASRRQPGLVEAQYF
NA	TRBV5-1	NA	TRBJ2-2	TGCGCCAGCAACCAGGGGCACTCGAACACCGGGGAGCTGTTTTTT	CASNQGHSNTGELFF
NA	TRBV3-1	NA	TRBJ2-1	TGTGCCAGCAGCGGGGGACTGGACAATGAGCAGTTCTTC	CASSGGLDNEQFF
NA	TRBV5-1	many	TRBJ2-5	TGCGCCAGCAGCTTGGCTGCAGCCTCCCAGGGGGAGACCCAGTACTTC	CASSLAAASQGETQYF
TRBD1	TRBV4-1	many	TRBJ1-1	TGCGCCAGCAGCTCCTTATACCGGGACAGGGAAGCTTTCTTT	CASSSLYRDREAFF
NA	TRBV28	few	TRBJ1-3	TGTGCCAGCAGTTTGGGGGGATGGACTGGAAACACCATATATTTT	CASSLGGWTGNTIYF
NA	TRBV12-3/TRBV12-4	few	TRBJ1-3	TGTGCCAGCAGTTTAGTAGCGGCTGGAAACACCATATATTTT	CASSLVAAGNTIYF
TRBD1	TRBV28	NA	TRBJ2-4	TGTGCCAGCAGAAATATAGGTGGGACAGGGGGTTCCCTAGCCAAAAACATTCAGTACTTC	CASRNIGGTGGSLAKNIQYF
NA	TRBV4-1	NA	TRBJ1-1	TGCGCCAGCAGCCAAGATTTAGGTTTCACTGAAGCTTTCTTT	CASSQDLGFTEAFF
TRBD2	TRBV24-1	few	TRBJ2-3	TGTGCCACCAGTGATTTCAGGGGACTAGCGACAGATACGCAGTATTTT	CATSDFRGLATDTQYF
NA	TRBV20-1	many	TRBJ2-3	TGCAGTGCGACCTCTGCGCAGTTGAGCACAGATACGCAGTATTTT	CSATSAQLSTDTQYF
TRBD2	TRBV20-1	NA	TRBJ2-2	TGCAGTGCGAGGCCTAGCGGCCCATACGGGGAGCTGTTTTTT	CSARPSGPYGELFF
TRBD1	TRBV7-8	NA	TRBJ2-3	TGTGCCAGCAGCTTAGTTGGACAGGGGGCTGGAGATACGCAGTATTTT	CASSLVGQGAGDTQYF
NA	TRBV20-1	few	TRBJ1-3	TGCAGTGCTAGAGTCTCCGTTAGCTCTGGAAACACCATATATTTT	CSARVSVSSGNTIYF
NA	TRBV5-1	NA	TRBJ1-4	TGCGCCAGCAGCTTGACCAGTGGAACTAATGAAAAACTGTTTTTT	CASSLTSGTNEKLFF
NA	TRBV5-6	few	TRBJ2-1	TGTGCCAGCAGCTTGGGGGTCGGTGAGCAGTTCTTC	CASSLGVGEQFF
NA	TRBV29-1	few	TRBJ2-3	TGCAGCACGTTAAGGGGTGGCCGCACAGATACGCAGTATTTT	CSTLRGGRTDTQYF
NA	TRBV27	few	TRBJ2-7	TGTGCCAGCAGTGCCGCCGCCGGATACGAGCAGTACTTC	CASSAAAGYEQYF
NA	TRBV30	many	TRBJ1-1	TGTGCCTGGAGTCCGGGACCAGGACGCGGCACTGAAGCTTTCTTT	CAWSPGPGRGTEAFF
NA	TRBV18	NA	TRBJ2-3	TGTGCCAGCTCACCAGGGGTGAGAGGAGGCACAGATACGCAGTATTTT	CASSPGVRGGTDTQYF
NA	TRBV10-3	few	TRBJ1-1	TGTGCCATCAGTTCCGGAGGGCCGGGGAACACTGAAGCTTTCTTT	CAISSGGPGNTEAFF
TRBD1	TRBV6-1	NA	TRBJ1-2	TGTGCCAGCAGGTCACAGGGGGACTATGGCTACACCTTC	CASRSQGDYGYTF
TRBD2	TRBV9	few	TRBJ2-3	TGTGCCAGCAGCGACACTAGCGGGTCCCCGGCTACGCAGTATTTT	CASSDTSGSPATQYF
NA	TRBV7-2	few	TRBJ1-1	TGTGCCAGCAGCTCCCTCAAGAACACTGAAGCTTTCTTT	CASSSLKNTEAFF
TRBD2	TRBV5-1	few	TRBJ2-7	TGCGCCAGCAGCTTGGGGTCTAGCGGGTACGAGCAGTACTTC	CASSLGSSGYEQYF
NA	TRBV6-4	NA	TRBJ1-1	TGTGCCAGCTCAATTATACCACGGGGTGGGGGGACTGAAGCTTTCTTT	CASSIIPRGGGTEAFF
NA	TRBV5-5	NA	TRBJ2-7	TGTGCCAGCAGCTTGGCCCCCACGCAGGACGGGCATTTT	CASSLAPTQDGHF
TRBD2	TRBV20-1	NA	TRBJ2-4	TGCAGTGCTATCGCGGGAGGGCCTATCATTCAGTACTTC	CSAIAGGPIIQYF
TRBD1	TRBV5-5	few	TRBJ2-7	TGTGCCAGCAGCCCTGGGACAGCGTACTACGAGCAGTACTTC	CASSPGTAYYEQYF
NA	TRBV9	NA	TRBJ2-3	TGTGCCAGCAGCGTCGAAAGGACGGGAGATACGCAGTATTTT	CASSVERTGDTQYF